These 16 T cell receptor beta chains originate from one sample sequenced in a study of blood T cell repertoires in COVID-19. TCRdb keeps only in-frame clones here, not all; method: immunoSEQ multiplex PCR. The sample comprises about 310,000 clones, roughly 90% of which are singletons, and around 9% rests with the top ten. The sequenced sample was PBMCs or T cells enriched from blood (not recorded which). Every receptor here comes from a woman aged 30 to 39 who had recovered from COVID-19.

This clone was found once. The CDR3 loop reads CASSSILAGSYNEQFF. CDR3 coding DNA: TGTGCCAGCAGTTCAATACTAGCGGGGTCCTACAATGAGCAGTTCTTC. This chain joins TRBV27 and TRBJ2-1, with 10 positions matching TRBD2. The CDR3 has 16 residues. After removal of 4 bases from V and 1 base from J, the junction contained 4 bases not matched to a gene. Germline-derived CDR1 and CDR2 are MNHEY and SMNVEV (reference sequence).

This clone was observed a single time. The chain employs TRBV5-1 and TRBJ2-1, with D possibly matching TRBD1 (6 bases). V was clipped by 4 bases and J by 0 bases, with 14 bases between them. Germline V gives CDR1 SGHRS, CDR2 YFSETQ. The length of the CDR3 is 16 residues. CDR3 in amino acids: CASSEDSRSSYNEQFF. The CDR3 coding sequence is TGCGCCAGCAGCGAGGACAGTCGGAGCTCCTACAATGAGCAGTTCTTC.

The V gene is TRBV10-3, the J gene TRBJ1-3, with D possibly matching TRBD1 (6 bases). Germline values: CDR1 ENHRY, CDR2 SYGVKD. V gave up 6 bases and J gave up 5 bases, with 14 bases separating them. The CDR3 contains 14 residues. The CDR3 is CAISTDWDRNTIYF. In DNA, the CDR3 is TGTGCCATCAGCACTGACTGGGACAGAAACACCATATATTTT.

The CDR3 loop is CASSVGGVENTIYF. CDR3 bases: TGTGCCAGCAGCGTAGGGGGAGTTGAAAACACCATATATTTT. The chain combines TRBV9 with TRBJ1-3, with D uncertain. CDR1 and CDR2 (germline): SGDLS, YYNGEE. This CDR3 is 14 amino acids long. Deletions cut 0 bases from V and 6 bases from J, with 10 bases between.

The J gene is TRBJ1-1, the V gene TRBV28; no definite D call. In germline, CDR1 is MDHEN, CDR2 SYDVKM. This CDR3 is 13 amino acids long. V was shortened by 8 bases and J by 5 bases, with 15 bases between the two germline ends. The CDR3 DNA sequence: TGTGCCAGCGCCACCTATGGAGGGACTGAAGCTTTCTTT. Protein sequence: CASATYGGTEAFF.

As to this clone: Other DNA sequences in this sample translate to the same CDR3. This chain joins TRBV3-1 (or the pseudogene TRBV3-2) and TRBJ2-5; 7 nucleotides align to TRBD2. With 1 base clipped from V and 5 bases from J, the junction kept 4 bases outside the gene matches. CDR1 and CDR2 from the germline V gene are LGHDT and YNNKEL (reference sequence). This CDR3 has 14 residues. The CDR3 loop is CASSQVGEGETQYF. CDR3 DNA: TGTGCCAGCAGCCAAGTCGGGGAGGGGGAGACCCAGTACTTC.

The rearrangement links TRBV19 to TRBJ1-4, with D possibly being TRBD1 (6 bases). V lost 6 bases to trimming and J lost 0 bases, with 8 bases between them. The CDR3 is 14 residues long. The germline V gene encodes CDR1 LNHDA and CDR2 SQIVND (reference sequence). CDR3 amino acids: CASSTGTTNEKLFF. CDR3 nucleotide sequence: TGTGCCAGTAGCACAGGGACAACTAATGAAAAACTGTTTTTT.

This chain uses TRBV5-1 with TRBJ2-1, with D possibly being TRBD2 (5 bases). From germline, CDR1 is SGHRS and CDR2 YFSETQ. Between the trimmed V and J ends, which lost 3 bases and 8 bases, there was a span of 21 bases. This CDR3 comprises 16 residues. CDR3 region: CASSSNENSLRDEQFF. As DNA, the CDR3 is TGCGCCAGCAGCTCGAACGAGAACAGCCTGCGGGATGAGCAGTTCTTC.

This clone was seen once. The V gene is TRBV29-1, the J gene TRBJ2-1; perhaps TRBD1 as D (7 bases). The CDR3 has 15 amino acids. Trimming shortened V by 3 bases and J by 2 bases, and 14 bases separated the two germline ends. CDR1 and CDR2 from the germline V gene are SQVTM and ANQGSEA. CDR3 nucleotides: TGCAGCGTTGACGCGGGACAGTTAACCTACAATGAGCAGTTCTTC. It translates to CSVDAGQLTYNEQFF.

The CDR3 sequence: CASSYGGTSFNTDTQYF. CDR3 nucleotides: TGTGCCAGCAGCTACGGAGGGACTAGCTTTAACACAGATACGCAGTATTTT. This chain connects TRBV11-2 to TRBJ2-3; TRBD2 aligns across 9 bases. This CDR3 is 17 amino acids long. V was clipped by 4 bases and J by 2 bases; unmatched bases: 10. Germline V gives CDR1 SGHAT, CDR2 FQNNGV.

V gene TRBV6-4 combines with J gene TRBJ2-1, with TRBD2 as a possible D gene (5 bases). Germline-derived CDR1 and CDR2 are MRHNA and SNTAGT. The CDR3 is 14 residues long. V lost 5 bases and J lost 8, with 16 bases in between. This chain's CDR3 is CASSRGPPAHEQFF. CDR3 DNA sequence: TGTGCCAGCAGTCGCGGGCCCCCGGCCCATGAGCAGTTCTTC.

V gene TRBV6-5 combines with J gene TRBJ2-7, with 8 bases fitting TRBD2. The V and J ends lost 4 bases and 3 bases, in that order; junction bases with no gene match: 8. The germline V gene has CDR1 MNHEY and CDR2 SVGAGI. The CDR3 consists of 15 residues. This chain's CDR3 is CASSLSLAGNYEQYF. DNA for the CDR3: TGTGCCAGCAGTTTATCCCTAGCGGGTAACTACGAGCAGTACTTC.

This clone was picked up one time. The rearrangement uses TRBV18 and TRBJ1-2; no reliable D call. The CDR3 is 12 residues long. The germline V gene encodes CDR1 KGHSH and CDR2 LQKENI. V lost 2 bases and J 7 bases, leaving 8 bases between the germline ends. CDR3 in amino acids: CASSPIEGGYTF. The CDR3 coding sequence is TGTGCCAGCTCACCAATAGAGGGTGGCTACACCTTC.

The rearrangement joins TRBV5-6 to TRBJ2-7, with TRBD2 matching 9 bases. The CDR3 has 15 residues. V lost 4 bases to trimming and J lost 2 bases; unmatched junction nucleotides: 7. Germline CDR1 and CDR2: SGHDT and YYEEEE. The CDR3 DNA sequence: TGTGCCAGCAGCCGGAGGACTAGCGCGGCCTACGAGCAGTACTTC. Encoded protein: CASSRRTSAAYEQYF. The entire variable domain, with the rest obtained from reference TRBV5-6 and TRBJ2-7, is as follows: DAGVTQSPTHLIKTRGQQVTLRCSPKSGHDTVSWYQQALGQGPQFIFQYYEEEERQRGNFPDRFSGHQFPNYSSELNVNALLLGDSALYLCASSRRTSAAYEQYFGPGTRLTVT.

This clone was seen ten or more times. V is TRBV6-1 and J is TRBJ2-7; D perhaps matches TRBD2 (5 bases). Looked up from germline, CDR1 is MNHNS and CDR2 is SASEGT. Trimming pared 8 bases from V and 4 bases from J, leaving 9 bases between. The CDR3 consists of 11 residues. Here the CDR3 reads CASLSGYEQYF. The DNA of the CDR3 is TGTGCCAGCTTGAGCGGATACGAGCAGTACTTC.

This chain joins TRBV19 and TRBJ2-3; no reliable D call. The germline CDR1 and CDR2 sequences are LNHDA and SQIVND (reference sequence). The CDR3 has 14 residues. V lost 3 bases, J lost 5 bases, and 12 bases lay in between. The CDR3 DNA reads TGTGCCAGTAGTATTTTCGCTAGAATAGATACGCAGTATTTT. Protein: CASSIFARIDTQYF.